This note documents a single T cell receptor beta chain sequence. The antigen it recognizes is unknown. No per-base quality is available; no much larger clone lies one base away. The data were taken from a study of T cells in tumors after PD-1 blockade (dated by TCRdb to the late 2010s). At the level of the whole study: Patients were excluded if they had prior checkpoint blockade, use of systemic immunosuppressants, or recent radiotherapy or other anti-cancer therapy within 4 weeks. Patients were treated with either pembrolizumab 200 mg every 3 weeks or cemiplimab 350 mg every 2 weeks. To compare clonotypes in blood and tumor, bulk TCR sequencing was done on 10 peripheral blood samples taken from a few patients. Paired single-cell RNA and TCR sequencing was done in the study on site-matched tumors from patients with BCC or SCC, both before and after anti-PD-1 therapy. A subset of patients also received ongoing daily vismodegib 150 mg during anti-PD-1 treatment. On average, peripheral blood samples had 113,528 TCR templates (range roughly 22,000-260,000) and around 35,000 unique clonotypes. Clinical response was assessed using RECIST version 1.1. Study-wide findings and limitations: Where the novel T cell clones came from was not identified, and possible sources could include lymphoid organs or rare unexpanded clones inside the tumor or in the tumor periphery. About 42% of tumor TCR clonotypes were found in blood, and some novel exhausted tumor clones appeared in pre-treatment blood, suggesting peripheral recruitment.

V lost 4 bases and J lost 0 bases, and the count of bases not matched to a germline gene is 5. The CDR3 numbers 15 residues from cysteine through phenylalanine. This entry keeps only the CDR3 DNA: 45 bases, framed from base 1. Reading the germline V gene (reference sequence) gives CDR1 LGHDT and CDR2 YNNKEL. The immunoSEQ platform was used for deep TCRbeta sequencing. The paper's processing steps were these. Only productive rearrangements were exported from the immunoSEQ Analyzer for downstream analysis. T cell phenotypes were assigned to bulk TCRbeta clonotypes by matching the clonotypes to single-cell RNA+TCR-seq clones with the same TCRbeta sequence. Clone enrichment in tumor was calculated as tumor frequency divided by PBMC frequency from bulk TCR sequencing. TCRs were sorted with GLIPH into specificity groups, meaning clusters of distinct TCRs that share CDR3 motifs and likely recognize common antigens. The source is immuneACCESS, and TCRdb retained only in-frame sequences with V and J called. Part of the clones is not carried over; for the studies checked, unresolved V genes explain less than half of this, and the remainder is unexplained. The DNA gave D and trimming, while V, J and clone size come from that table. A total of approximately 48,000 clones appear in this sample, about 85% of them only once. More than 3.5% of the sample is held by the ten biggest clonotypes.

The time point tag for this specimen amounts to: before anti-PD-1 therapy. Genomic DNA extracted from tumor biopsies or peripheral blood was used for bulk TCRbeta sequencing, with input ranging from about 616 ng to 6,500 ng. Histologically proven advanced or metastatic basal or squamous cell carcinoma was present in all patients, all of whom were poor candidates for surgical resection. The basal cell carcinoma cohort was made up of some ten patients, and bulk tumor TCR sequencing was performed for roughly 8 of these patients. The rearranged segments are TRBV3-1 (or the pseudogene TRBV3-2) and TRBJ2-7; TRBD2 agrees with 8 junctional bases. This specimen was PBMCs, taken before anti-PD-1 treatment. This TCR derives from a human donor with basal cell carcinoma. The CDR3 has the sequence CASSPRGGSSYEQYF. The sequence in DNA is TGTGCCAGCAGCCCCCGGGGGGGGAGCTCCTACGAGCAGTACTTC.